This paragraph covers one T cell receptor beta chain sequence. Its antigen is undetermined. These data belong to a study of cytomegalovirus exposure and HLA in healthy donors. General observations from the study: V- and J-gene trimming of TCR beta was linked (in a later analysis) to a missense DCLRE1C variant. Owing to their indistinguishability, certain V segments, notably TRBV6-2 and TRBV6-3, were excluded. Cytomegalovirus-associated status was assigned to about 150 TCR beta chains.

CDR3 length equals 15 residues. CDR1 and CDR2 from the germline V gene are MGHDK and SYGVNS. V shed 8 bases and J shed 2 bases, with 13 bases lying between them. The primer mix had 60 Vbeta and 13 Jbeta primers. Clones were read by immunoSEQ multiplex PCR, and TCRdb kept only the in-frame ones, dropping some. This table has over 120,000 clones, 80% appearing once. The clonotype comes from a man aged 50 to 59 in good health and CMV-seronegative. This sequence joins TRBV25-1 and TRBJ1-6, with a weak D call TRBD1 (5 bases). The specimen sequenced was PBMCs. CDR3 sequence: CASLPWGAYNSPLHF. In DNA, the CDR3 is TGTGCCAGCCTCCCCTGGGGGGCCTATAATTCACCCCTCCACTTT.